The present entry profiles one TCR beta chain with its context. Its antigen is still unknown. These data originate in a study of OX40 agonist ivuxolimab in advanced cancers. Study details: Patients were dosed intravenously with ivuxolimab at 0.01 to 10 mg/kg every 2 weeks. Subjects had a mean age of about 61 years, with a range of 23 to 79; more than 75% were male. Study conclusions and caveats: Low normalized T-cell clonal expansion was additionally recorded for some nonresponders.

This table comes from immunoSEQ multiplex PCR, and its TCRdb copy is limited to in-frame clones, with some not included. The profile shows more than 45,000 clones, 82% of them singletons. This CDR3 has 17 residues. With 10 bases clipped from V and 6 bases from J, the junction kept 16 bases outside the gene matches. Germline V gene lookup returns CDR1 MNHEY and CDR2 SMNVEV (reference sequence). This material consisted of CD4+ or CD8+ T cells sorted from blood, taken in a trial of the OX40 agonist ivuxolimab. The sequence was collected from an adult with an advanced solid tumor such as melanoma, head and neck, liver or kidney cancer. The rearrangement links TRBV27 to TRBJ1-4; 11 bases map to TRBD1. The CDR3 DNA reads TGTGCCACCCTTACCGGGACAGGGGGTCGGGGGGATGAAAAACTGTTTTTT. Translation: CATLTGTGGRGDEKLFF.